These 18 T cell receptor beta chains share one sample of origin, sequenced in a study of T-cell reconstitution after alpha-beta-depleted transplantation in children. Molecular barcoding with unique molecular identifiers was used for the TCRbeta library. TCRdb itself ran the PCR reads through MiXCR, one entry per CDR3 protein. Here the sample spans about 580,000 distinct CDR3 sequences, approximately 22% being singletons. This sample comprised PBMCs, mostly from graft donor cells, obtained 360 days after TCRalphabeta/CD19-depleted stem cell transplant. The receptor source for this set is a boy in the first two years of life who had a stem cell transplant for acute myeloid leukemia, so the T cells may come from the graft donor.

The V call is TRBV13, the J call TRBJ1-1; maybe TRBD1 (6 bases). This CDR3 has 17 amino acids. Trimming took 3 bases from V and 1 from J, leaving 18 bases between them. CDR1 and CDR2 (germline): PRHDT, FYEKMQ (reference sequence). This CDR3 reads CASSFRGQGMENTEAFF. CDR3 bases: TGTGCCAGCAGCTTCCGGGGGCAGGGAATGGAGAACACTGAAGCTTTCTTT.

The chain employs TRBV12-3 or TRBV12-4 and TRBJ2-2; D not certain. Between the trimmed V and J ends, which lost 6 bases and 4 bases, there was a span of 15 bases. The CDR3 consists of 15 residues. CDR3: CASRGPVGLTGELFF. DNA for the CDR3: TGTGCCAGCAGAGGGCCCGTGGGCCTCACCGGGGAGCTGTTTTTT.

This clonotype came up a few times. The CDR3 sequence: CASRLAGLLNQPQHF. CDR3 nucleotides: TGTGCAAGTCGCTTAGCGGGGCTTCTGAATCAGCCCCAGCATTTT. This sequence joins TRBV12-2 and TRBJ1-5. TRBV12-2 has pseudogene status. CDR3 size: 15 residues.

This clonotype was found many times. The chain recombines TRBV5-1 with TRBJ2-3, with 7 bases lining up with TRBD2. Per the germline V gene, CDR1 is SGHRS and CDR2 is YFSETQ. CDR3 length equals 17 residues. Unmatched junction bases numbered 14, after V lost 0 bases and J lost 7 bases. The CDR3 DNA reads TGCGCCAGCAGCTTGGAGGTCATCGGGGGGATTGATAATACGCAGTATTTT. Translation gives CASSLEVIGGIDNTQYF.

This clonotype was detected many times. The V gene is TRBV7-8, the J gene TRBJ2-1; D remains ambiguous. The CDR3 contains 12 residues. Trimming removed 2 bases at V and 5 bases at J, with 4 bases between. Germline V gene data show CDR1 as SGHVS and CDR2 as FQNEAQ. The CDR3, as DNA: TGTGCCAGCAGCTTAATCGACAATGAGCAGTTCTTC. It encodes CASSLIDNEQFF. Based on the CDR3 plus reference TRBV7-8 and TRBJ2-1, the full variable domain is GAGVSQSPRYKVAKRGQDVALRCDPISGHVSLFWYQQALGQGPEFLTYFQNEAQLDKSGLPSDRFFAERPEGSVSTLKIQRTQQEDSAVYLCASSLIDNEQFFGPGTRLTVL.

The sample holds a few counts of this clonotype. The V gene is TRBV15, the J gene TRBJ1-6; possible D gene TRBD1, 5 bases. Germline CDR1 is LNHNV and CDR2 is YYDKDF (reference sequence). The CDR3 has 16 residues. V lost 0 bases and J 6 bases, leaving 12 bases between the germline ends. The CDR3 DNA reads as TGTGCCACCAGCAGAGATCACAGCAGGGCTAATTCACCCCTCCACTTT. This sequence encodes CATSRDHSRANSPLHF.

The V call is TRBV5-1, the J call TRBJ1-2; 7 bases are shared with TRBD1. The germline V gene encodes CDR1 SGHRS and CDR2 YFSETQ. The V gene end was trimmed by 3 bases and the J gene end by 7 bases; junction bases not matched to a gene: 12. This CDR3 is 15 amino acids long. The CDR3 spells CASSSPGQQAAGYTF. DNA for the CDR3: TGCGCCAGCAGCTCCCCGGGACAGCAGGCAGCTGGCTACACCTTC.

The chain employs TRBV7-2 and TRBJ2-3; 10 bases match TRBD2. J gave up 4 bases and V 5 bases, and 6 bases lay outside the gene matches. CDR1 and CDR2 (germline): SGHTA, FQGNSA. The CDR3 has 15 amino acids. CDR3 nucleotides: TGTGCCAGCAGCAAGAGCGGGGGGGTGTCAGATACGCAGTATTTT. This gives the protein CASSKSGGVSDTQYF.

The chain links TRBV6-1 to TRBJ2-7; the D is unclear. The V gene's germline CDR1 is MNHNS and CDR2 SASEGT. The CDR3 length is 14 residues. V was clipped by 5 bases and J by 7 bases, with 18 bases between them. CDR3 DNA sequence: TGTGCCAGCAGTCCCACCCTGCTGGGGTGGGAGCAGTACTTC. It encodes CASSPTLLGWEQYF.

This clonotype has more than one count but fewer than ten. The gene calls are TRBV27 and TRBJ2-7; D possibly corresponds to TRBD1 (6 bases). Trimming shortened V by 5 bases and J by 4 bases, and 12 bases separated the two germline ends. This CDR3 has 13 amino acids. Germline values: CDR1 MNHEY, CDR2 SMNVEV (reference sequence). The DNA of the CDR3 is TGTGCCAGCAGTCCAGGGGTTTTTTACGAGCAGTACTTC. Translated: CASSPGVFYEQYF.

This clonotype came up a few times. The rearrangement joins TRBV7-9 to TRBJ2-1; TRBD1 matches 7 bases. In germline, CDR1 is SEHNR, CDR2 FQNEAQ (reference sequence). V gave up 11 bases and J gave up 4 bases; unmatched junction bases: 8. The CDR3 sequence is 13 residues long. The CDR3 region is CALRDSLYNEQFF. CDR3 bases: TGTGCCCTCAGGGACAGCTTATACAATGAGCAGTTCTTC.

This rearrangement joins TRBV12-3 or TRBV12-4 to TRBJ2-1; D may be TRBD2 (5 bases). This CDR3 is 16 amino acids long. Trimming shortened V by 5 bases and J by 5 bases, and 19 bases separated the two germline ends. Written as DNA, the CDR3 is TGTGCCAGCAGTCTTACCGCCTCCGGGGTGGACAATGAGCAGTTCTTC. The encoded protein is CASSLTASGVDNEQFF.

The chain links TRBV5-1 to TRBJ2-1, with D perhaps given as TRBD1 or TRBD2 (5 bases each). CDR1 SGHRS and CDR2 YFSETQ come from the germline V gene. Deletions cut 0 bases from V and 6 bases from J, with 13 bases between. This CDR3 is built from 15 residues. The CDR3 region has the DNA TGCGCCAGCAGCTTGGTGGGGGTAGAAAGCAATGAGCAGTTCTTC. This codes for CASSLVGVESNEQFF.

This clonotype was observed many times. The chain is built from TRBV7-2 and TRBJ1-6; 7 nucleotides match TRBD1. CDR3 length: 14 amino acids. Germline values: CDR1 SGHTA, CDR2 FQGNSA. Trimming cost V 3 bases and J 7 bases; bases outside gene matches: 3. In DNA, the CDR3 is TGTGCCAGCAGCTTCCGGGACAGAAATTCACCCCTCCACTTT. It yields the protein CASSFRDRNSPLHF.

In this sample, this clonotype turned up a few times. The chain combines TRBV4-1 with TRBJ2-5; D is unresolved. Germline V lookup: CDR1 MGHRA, CDR2 YSYEKL. The CDR3 spans 15 residues. Trimming left V 0 bases short and J 5 bases short, with 13 bases between. The CDR3 DNA reads as TGCGCCAGCAGCCAAGATCGTGTTAGCATGGAGACCCAGTACTTC. Its protein is CASSQDRVSMETQYF.

This clonotype has a count of ten or more. The chain recombines TRBV12-3 or TRBV12-4 with TRBJ1-3, with 7 positions matching TRBD1. Losses at the gene ends were 3 bases for V and 0 bases for J; bases not matched to a gene: 5. The CDR3 is made up of 16 amino acids. CDR3 region: CASSFRQGRSGNTIYF. CDR3 nucleotide sequence: TGTGCCAGCAGTTTCCGACAGGGCCGCTCTGGAAACACCATATATTTT.

This chain joins TRBV6-4 and TRBJ2-3; perhaps D is TRBD1 or TRBD2 (5 bases each). This CDR3 spans 14 amino acids. Per germline, CDR1 MRHNA and CDR2 SNTAGT. Trimming stripped 5 bases from V and 4 bases from J, with 13 bases between. The CDR3 region has the DNA TGTGCCAGCAGTCCGGGGCACGGGGCAGATACGCAGTATTTT. Amino acid sequence: CASSPGHGADTQYF.

The chain's CDR3 is CASSLVGTSVIWEETQYF. In nucleotides, the CDR3 is TGTGCCAGCAGCTTAGTGGGGACTAGCGTAATCTGGGAAGAGACCCAGTACTTC. The chain combines TRBV11-2 with TRBJ2-5; 10 bases fit TRBD2. This CDR3 is built from 18 residues. V dropped 1 base and J dropped 3; count of bases not matched to a gene: 11. The germline CDR1 and CDR2 sequences are SGHAT and FQNNGV.